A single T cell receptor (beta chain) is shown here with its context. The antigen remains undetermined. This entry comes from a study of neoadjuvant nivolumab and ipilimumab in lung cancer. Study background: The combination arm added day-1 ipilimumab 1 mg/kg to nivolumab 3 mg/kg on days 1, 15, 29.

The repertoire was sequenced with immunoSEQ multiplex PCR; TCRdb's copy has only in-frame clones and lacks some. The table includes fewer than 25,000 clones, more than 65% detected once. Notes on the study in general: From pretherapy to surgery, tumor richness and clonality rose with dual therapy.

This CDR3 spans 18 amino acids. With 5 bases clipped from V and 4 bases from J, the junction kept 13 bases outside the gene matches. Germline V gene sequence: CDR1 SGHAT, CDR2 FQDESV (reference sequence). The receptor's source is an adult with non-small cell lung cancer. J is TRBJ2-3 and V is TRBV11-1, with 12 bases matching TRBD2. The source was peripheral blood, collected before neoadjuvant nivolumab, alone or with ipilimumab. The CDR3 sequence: CASSETSGSIGRADTQYF. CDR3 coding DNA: TGTGCCAGCAGCGAGACTAGCGGGAGTATCGGACGTGCAGATACGCAGTATTTT.